Sequencing of this T cell receptor beta chain was carried out in a study of T cell changes during pregnancy in multiple sclerosis. TCRdb's copy holds only in-frame clones and misses some; the assay was immunoSEQ multiplex PCR. The data contain more than 35,000 clones, just over 90% of them singletons. Germline lookup yields CDR1 MNHNY and CDR2 SVGAGI (reference sequence). The CDR3 spans 12 residues. V lost 5 bases, J lost 5 bases, and 10 bases lay in between. The sequence was collected from a female donor in good health, enrolled as a control in a pregnancy study. Source: CD4+ T cells from peripheral blood mononuclear cells, taken in the third trimester of pregnancy. The chain joins TRBV6-6 to TRBJ2-7; the D gene is possibly TRBD1 (6 bases). As DNA, the CDR3 is TGTGCCAGCAGTCGGCAGGGGCACGAGCAGTACTTC. As protein: CASSRQGHEQYF.